One sample yielded the 17 T cell receptor beta chains listed below, sequenced in a study of metastatic and nonmetastatic thyroid tumors. TCRdb used MiXCR to call clones anew from the PCR reads. The data show roughly 39,000 clones, roughly 50% seen once. Among the patients, none had received any treatment before thyroid surgery. Sequencing was done on a sample of tumor tissue. The origin of the receptors is a male donor with papillary thyroid cancer or a benign thyroid nodule (not recorded which). Some clones in this sample may be carry-over from other donors' samples.

This clone was picked up a small number of times. V gene TRBV12-3 or TRBV12-4 combines with J gene TRBJ2-1, with D perhaps matching TRBD2 (5 bases). The CDR3 loop spans 14 amino acids. Trimming shortened V by 5 bases and J by 3 bases, and 11 bases separated the two germline ends. CDR3 loop: CASSSGPYYNEQFF. CDR3 nucleotides: TGTGCCAGCAGTAGCGGACCCTACTACAATGAGCAGTTCTTC.

The rearrangement links TRBV25-1 to TRBJ2-3, with D perhaps TRBD2 (6 bases). Germline V lookup: CDR1 MGHDK, CDR2 SYGVNS. The germline V and J ends were trimmed by 0 bases and 3 bases, with 7 bases remaining between them. The CDR3 length is 14 residues. CDR3 sequence: CASSEYGRTDTQYF. CDR3 sequence (DNA): TGTGCCAGCAGTGAATATGGGAGGACAGATACGCAGTATTTT.

This clone has a handful of counts. The chain carries TRBV28 and TRBJ1-5, with 8 bases aligning to TRBD1. The germline gives CDR1 MDHEN, CDR2 SYDVKM. CDR3 length: 15 residues. The J segment lost 5 bases and the V segment lost 2 bases, leaving 5 bases of the junction unmatched. The CDR3 region is CASSLQGALHQPQHF. CDR3 nucleotide sequence: TGTGCCAGCAGTTTACAGGGGGCGCTTCATCAGCCCCAGCATTTT.

The chain recombines TRBV11-3 with TRBJ2-7; no firm D call. With 0 bases removed from V and 5 bases from J, the gap between germline ends came to 8 bases. The germline gives CDR1 SGHNT, CDR2 YENEEA. CDR3 length equals 13 residues. DNA of the CDR3: TGTGCCAGCAGCTTAGAAAGTTGGGACGAGCAGTACTTC. Amino acid sequence: CASSLESWDEQYF.

A few counts support this clone. This rearrangement joins TRBV5-1 to TRBJ1-2, with 8 bases identical to TRBD1. The CDR3 has 14 residues. From germline, CDR1 is SGHRS and CDR2 YFSETQ. The ends lost 6 bases at V and 3 bases at J; junction bases unmatched: 7. The CDR3 DNA is TGCGCCAGCAATCAGGGGACAGGCTACTATGGCTACACCTTC. It is translated as CASNQGTGYYGYTF.

The chain employs TRBV4-3 and TRBJ1-2; 12 bases match TRBD1. V lost 4 bases to trimming and J lost 8 bases; unmatched junction nucleotides: 11. This CDR3 region has 16 residues. Germline V gives CDR1 LGHNA, CDR2 YSLEER. CDR3 protein: CASSPGGGQGAIGYTF. The CDR3 DNA sequence: TGCGCCAGCAGCCCTGGCGGGGGACAGGGGGCGATCGGCTACACCTTC.

This chain links TRBV5-1 with TRBJ2-7; weak D call: TRBD2 (5 bases). Trimming removed 4 bases from V and 4 bases from J, with 15 bases in between. This CDR3 contains 14 residues. CDR1 is SGHRS and CDR2 is YFSETQ in the germline V gene. The CDR3 DNA is TGCGCCAGCAGCCCCGCCTTGCCGGGGTACGAGCAGTACTTC. As protein: CASSPALPGYEQYF.

V is TRBV11-3 and J is TRBJ1-3, with TRBD1 as a possible D gene (5 bases). This CDR3 has 14 residues. Germline values: CDR1 SGHNT, CDR2 YENEEA. The V end was cut by 7 bases, the J end by 6 bases, with 16 bases between. CDR3 residues: CASTAGQASNTIYF. The CDR3 DNA reads as TGTGCCAGCACCGCGGGGCAGGCGTCAAACACCATATATTTT.

This clone was recorded a few times. The chain combines TRBV4-1 with TRBJ1-1; D is unresolved. The CDR3 consists of 14 residues. Germline V gene data show CDR1 as MGHRA and CDR2 as YSYEKL. V was pared by 7 bases and J by 2 bases, with 14 bases between. In DNA form, the CDR3 reads TGCGCCAGCACTGGTCGGACCATTAACACTGAAGCTTTCTTT. It encodes CASTGRTINTEAFF.

This clone occurred a few times. The chain combines TRBV10-2 with TRBJ2-3, with D perhaps given as TRBD1 or TRBD2 (5 bases each). With 2 bases removed from V and 12 bases from J, the gap between germline ends came to 9 bases. CDR3 length: 11 amino acids. Germline assignment: CDR1 WSHSY and CDR2 SAAADI. The CDR3 region has the DNA TGCGCCAGCAGTGAGAGGGACCGCCAGTATTTT. This encodes CASSERDRQYF.

This clone is labeled medium-sized. CDR3 residues: CSARRVSGSSSTDTQYF. DNA for the CDR3: TGCAGTGCTAGAAGGGTTAGCGGGAGCTCATCCACAGATACGCAGTATTTT. This chain uses TRBV20-1 with TRBJ2-3; 9 nucleotides line up with TRBD2. With 2 bases clipped from V and 2 bases from J, the junction kept 11 bases outside the gene matches. The CDR3 length is 17 residues. Germline V gives CDR1 DFQATT, CDR2 SNEGSKA (reference sequence).

Regarding this clone: Other DNA sequences of this sample code for an identical CDR3. The chain carries TRBV3-1 and TRBJ2-7; D is uncertain. The CDR3 is made up of 11 amino acids. Germline V gene sequence: CDR1 LGHDT, CDR2 YNNKEL (reference sequence). Trimming took off 1 base at V and 5 bases at J, with 3 bases between the two ends. CDR3 amino acids: CASSQVHEQYF. The CDR3, as DNA: TGTGCCAGCAGCCAAGTCCACGAGCAGTACTTC.

This chain connects TRBV20-1 to TRBJ1-5, with 10 bases aligning to TRBD1. Germline V gives CDR1 DFQATT, CDR2 SNEGSKA (reference sequence). The CDR3 runs to 13 residues. V was pared by 6 bases and J by 6 bases, with 5 bases of the junction left unmatched. The CDR3 here is CSAAGQGIQPQHF. CDR3 coding DNA: TGCAGTGCAGCGGGACAGGGGATTCAGCCCCAGCATTTT.

This clone came up a few times. The chain's CDR3 is CASSLAATLGYEQYF. CDR3 nucleotide sequence: TGTGCCAGCAGCTTAGCGGCCACCCTTGGGTACGAGCAGTACTTC. The chain links TRBV7-8 to TRBJ2-7; D gene ambiguous. This CDR3 contains 15 residues. V lost 0 bases, J lost 4 bases, and 13 bases lay in between. CDR1 is SGHVS, CDR2 FQNEAQ, per germline. Drawing the rest from reference TRBV7-8 and TRBJ2-7, the complete variable domain is GAGVSQSPRYKVAKRGQDVALRCDPISGHVSLFWYQQALGQGPEFLTYFQNEAQLDKSGLPSDRFFAERPEGSVSTLKIQRTQQEDSAVYLCASSLAATLGYEQYFGPGTRLTVT.

The chain carries TRBV20-1 and TRBJ2-7; no clear D gene. The CDR3 is made up of 11 amino acids. The germline V gene encodes CDR1 DFQATT and CDR2 SNEGSKA (reference sequence). V shed 3 bases and J shed 6 bases, with 9 bases lying between them. The CDR3 nucleotides read TGCAGTGCTAGCCCCCCCCCCGAGCAGTACTTC. Amino acids: CSASPPPEQYF.

As DNA, the CDR3 is TGTGCCAGCAGCTTAGACCCGTGGGAGTCCTACAATGAGCAGTTCTTC. It is translated as CASSLDPWESYNEQFF. V and J are TRBV11-2 and TRBJ2-1, with a tentative D call TRBD2 (5 bases). The CDR3 covers 16 residues. The germline V gene has CDR1 SGHAT and CDR2 FQNNGV. With 0 bases removed from V and 1 base from J, the gap between germline ends came to 10 bases.

This clone was seen only a few times. This chain joins TRBV6-6 and TRBJ1-5; weak D call: TRBD1 (5 bases). This CDR3 comprises 14 residues. V dropped 2 bases and J dropped 7 bases, with 12 bases sitting between them. In germline, CDR1 is MNHNY, CDR2 SVGAGI (reference sequence). CDR3 loop: CASSYRQGDQPQHF. CDR3 DNA sequence: TGTGCCAGCAGTTACCGGCAGGGAGACCAGCCCCAGCATTTT.